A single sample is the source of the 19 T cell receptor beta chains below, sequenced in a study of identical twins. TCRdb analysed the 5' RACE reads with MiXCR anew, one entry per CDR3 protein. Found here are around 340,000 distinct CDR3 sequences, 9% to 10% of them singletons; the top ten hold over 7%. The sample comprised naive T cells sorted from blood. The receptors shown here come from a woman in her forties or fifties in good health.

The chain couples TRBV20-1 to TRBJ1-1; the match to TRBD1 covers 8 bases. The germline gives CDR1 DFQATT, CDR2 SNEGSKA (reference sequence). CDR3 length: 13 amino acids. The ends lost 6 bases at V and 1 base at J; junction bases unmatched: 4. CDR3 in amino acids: CSAMGQENTEAFF. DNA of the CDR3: TGCAGTGCCATGGGACAGGAGAACACTGAAGCTTTCTTT.

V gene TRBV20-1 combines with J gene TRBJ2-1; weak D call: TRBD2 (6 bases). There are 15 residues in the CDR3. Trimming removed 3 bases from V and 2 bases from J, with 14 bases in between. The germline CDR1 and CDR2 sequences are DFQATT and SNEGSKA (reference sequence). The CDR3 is CSASSSGVPYNEQFF. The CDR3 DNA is TGCAGTGCTAGCTCGTCGGGAGTCCCCTACAATGAGCAGTTCTTC.

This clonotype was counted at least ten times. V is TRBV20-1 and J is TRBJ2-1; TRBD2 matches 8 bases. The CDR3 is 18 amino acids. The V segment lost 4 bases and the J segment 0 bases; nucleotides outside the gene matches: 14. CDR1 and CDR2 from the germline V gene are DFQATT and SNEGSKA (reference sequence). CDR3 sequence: CSAIIVSSGITSYNEQFF. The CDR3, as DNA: TGCAGTGCTATTATTGTGAGTAGCGGGATTACCTCCTACAATGAGCAGTTCTTC.

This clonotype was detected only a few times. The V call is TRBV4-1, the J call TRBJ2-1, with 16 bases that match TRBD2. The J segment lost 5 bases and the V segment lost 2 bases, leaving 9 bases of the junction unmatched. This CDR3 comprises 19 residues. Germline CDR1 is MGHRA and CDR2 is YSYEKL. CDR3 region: CASSQRGLAGGPVDNEQFF. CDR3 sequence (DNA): TGCGCCAGCAGCCAAAGGGGACTAGCGGGAGGGCCGGTGGACAATGAGCAGTTCTTC.

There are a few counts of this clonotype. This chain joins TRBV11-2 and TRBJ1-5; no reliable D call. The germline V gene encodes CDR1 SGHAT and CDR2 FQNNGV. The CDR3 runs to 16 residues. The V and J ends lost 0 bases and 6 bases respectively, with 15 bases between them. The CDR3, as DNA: TGTGCCAGCAGCTTAGATGGTCCCCTCGGAGGTCAGCCCCAGCATTTT. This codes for CASSLDGPLGGQPQHF. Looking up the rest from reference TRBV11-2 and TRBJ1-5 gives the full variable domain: EAGVAQSPRYKIIEKRQSVAFWCNPISGHATLYWYQQILGQGPKLLIQFQNNGVVDDSQLPKDRFSAERLKGVDSTLKIQPAKLEDSAVYLCASSLDGPLGGQPQHFGDGTRLSIL.

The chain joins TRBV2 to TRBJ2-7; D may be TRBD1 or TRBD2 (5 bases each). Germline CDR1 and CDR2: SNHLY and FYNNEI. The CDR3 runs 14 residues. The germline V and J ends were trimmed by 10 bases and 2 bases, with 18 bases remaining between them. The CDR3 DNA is TGTGCCACCCTCCGAGGGGTGACGACCTACGAGCAGTACGTC. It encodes CATLRGVTTYEQYV.

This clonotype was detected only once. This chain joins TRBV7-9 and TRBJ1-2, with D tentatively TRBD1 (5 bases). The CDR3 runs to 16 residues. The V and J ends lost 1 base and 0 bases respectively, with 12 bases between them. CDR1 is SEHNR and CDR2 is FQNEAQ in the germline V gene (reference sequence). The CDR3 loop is CASSLDGTGTNYGYTF. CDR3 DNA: TGTGCCAGCAGCTTAGACGGGACGGGTACTAACTATGGCTACACCTTC. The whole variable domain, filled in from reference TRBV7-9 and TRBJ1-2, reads DTGVSQNPRHKITKRGQNVTFRCDPISEHNRLYWYRQTLGQGPEFLTYFQNEAQLEKSRLLSDRFSAERPKGSFSTLEIQRTEQGDSAMYLCASSLDGTGTNYGYTFGSGTRLTVV.

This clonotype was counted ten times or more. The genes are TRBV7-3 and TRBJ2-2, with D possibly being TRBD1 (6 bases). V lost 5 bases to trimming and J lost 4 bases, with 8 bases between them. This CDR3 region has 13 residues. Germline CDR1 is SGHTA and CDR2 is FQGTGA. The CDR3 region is CASSPRGTGELFF. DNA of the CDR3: TGTGCCAGCAGCCCCAGGGGCACCGGGGAGCTGTTTTTT.

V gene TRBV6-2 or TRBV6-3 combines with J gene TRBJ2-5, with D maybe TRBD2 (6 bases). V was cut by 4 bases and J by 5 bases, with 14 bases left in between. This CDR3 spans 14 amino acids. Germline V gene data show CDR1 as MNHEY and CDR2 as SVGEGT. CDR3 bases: TGTGCCAGCAGTTCGCGGGCGCGGGGCGAGACCCAGTACTTC. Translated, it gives CASSSRARGETQYF.

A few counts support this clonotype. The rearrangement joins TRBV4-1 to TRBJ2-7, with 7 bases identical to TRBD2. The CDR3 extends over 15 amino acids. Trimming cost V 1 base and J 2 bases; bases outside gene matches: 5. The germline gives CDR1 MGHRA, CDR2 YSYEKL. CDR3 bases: TGCGCCAGCAGCCAAGTTCCAGCGGGGCCCTACGAGCAGTACGTC. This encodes CASSQVPAGPYEQYV.

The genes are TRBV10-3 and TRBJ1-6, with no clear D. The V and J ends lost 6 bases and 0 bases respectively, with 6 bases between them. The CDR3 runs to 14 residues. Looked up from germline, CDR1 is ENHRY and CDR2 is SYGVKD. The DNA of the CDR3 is TGTGCCATCAGAGCCAACTCCTATAATTCACCCCTCCACTTT. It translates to CAIRANSYNSPLHF.

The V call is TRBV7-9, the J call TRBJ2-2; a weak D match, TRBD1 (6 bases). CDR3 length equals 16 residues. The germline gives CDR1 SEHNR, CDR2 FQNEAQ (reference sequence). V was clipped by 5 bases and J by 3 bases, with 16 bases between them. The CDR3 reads CASSPRQDRDTGELFF. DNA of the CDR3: TGTGCCAGCAGCCCTCGACAGGATCGGGACACCGGGGAGCTGTTTTTT.

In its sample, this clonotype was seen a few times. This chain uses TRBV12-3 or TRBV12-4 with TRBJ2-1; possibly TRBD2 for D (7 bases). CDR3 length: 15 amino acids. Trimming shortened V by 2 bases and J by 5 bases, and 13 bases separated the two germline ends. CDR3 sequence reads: CASSLSGGAHNEQFF. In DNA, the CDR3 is TGTGCCAGCAGTTTATCGGGGGGCGCCCACAATGAGCAGTTCTTC.

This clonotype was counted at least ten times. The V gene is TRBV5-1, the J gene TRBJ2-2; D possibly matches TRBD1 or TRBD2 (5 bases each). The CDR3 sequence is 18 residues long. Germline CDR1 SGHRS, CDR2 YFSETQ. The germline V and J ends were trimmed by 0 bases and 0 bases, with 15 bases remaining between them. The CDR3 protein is CASSLVSTGTANTGELFF. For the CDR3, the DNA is TGCGCCAGCAGCTTGGTCTCTACCGGGACGGCGAACACCGGGGAGCTGTTTTTT.

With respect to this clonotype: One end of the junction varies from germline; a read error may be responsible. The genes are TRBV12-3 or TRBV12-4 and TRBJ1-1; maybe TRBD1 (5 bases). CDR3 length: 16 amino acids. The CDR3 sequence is CASSLATGPIYTEAFF. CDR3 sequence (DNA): TGTGCCAGCAGTCTAGCAACGGGACCGATCTACACTGAAGCTTTCTTT.

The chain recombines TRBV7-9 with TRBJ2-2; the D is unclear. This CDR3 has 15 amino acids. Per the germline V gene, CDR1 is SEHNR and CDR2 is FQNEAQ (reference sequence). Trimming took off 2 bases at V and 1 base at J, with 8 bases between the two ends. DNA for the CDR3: TGTGCCAGCAGCTTAAGCCAGCGGAACACCGGGGAGCTGTTTTTT. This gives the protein CASSLSQRNTGELFF.

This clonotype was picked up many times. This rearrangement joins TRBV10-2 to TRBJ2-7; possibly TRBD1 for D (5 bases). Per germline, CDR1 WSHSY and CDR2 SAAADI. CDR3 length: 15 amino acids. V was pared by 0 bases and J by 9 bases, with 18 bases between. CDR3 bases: TGCGCCAGCAGTGAGTCCTGGGGCCTGGGGATGGGGCAGTACGTC. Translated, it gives CASSESWGLGMGQYV.

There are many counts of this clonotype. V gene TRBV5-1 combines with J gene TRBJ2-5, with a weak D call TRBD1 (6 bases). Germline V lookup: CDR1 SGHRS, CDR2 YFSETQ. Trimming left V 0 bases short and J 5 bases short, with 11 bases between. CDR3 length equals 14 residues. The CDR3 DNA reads TGCGCCAGCAGCTTGGCGGGACAAATCGAGACCCAGTACTTC. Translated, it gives CASSLAGQIETQYF.

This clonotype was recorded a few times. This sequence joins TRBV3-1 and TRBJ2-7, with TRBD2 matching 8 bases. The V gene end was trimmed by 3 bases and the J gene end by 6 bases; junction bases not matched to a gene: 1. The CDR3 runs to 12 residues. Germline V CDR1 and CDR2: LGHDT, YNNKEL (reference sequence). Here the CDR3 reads CASSQAGGEQYV. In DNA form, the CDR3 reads TGTGCCAGCAGCCAGGCGGGGGGCGAGCAGTACGTC.